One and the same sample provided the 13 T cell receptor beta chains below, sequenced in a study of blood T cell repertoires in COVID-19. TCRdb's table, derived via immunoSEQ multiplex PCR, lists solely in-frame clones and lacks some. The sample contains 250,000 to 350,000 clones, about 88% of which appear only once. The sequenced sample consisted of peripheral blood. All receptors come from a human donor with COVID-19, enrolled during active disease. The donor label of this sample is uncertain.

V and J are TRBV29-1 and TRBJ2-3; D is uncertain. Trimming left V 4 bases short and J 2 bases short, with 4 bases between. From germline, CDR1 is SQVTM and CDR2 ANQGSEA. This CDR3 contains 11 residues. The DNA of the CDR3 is TGCAGCGTTGTCGTCACAGATACGCAGTATTTT. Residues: CSVVVTDTQYF.

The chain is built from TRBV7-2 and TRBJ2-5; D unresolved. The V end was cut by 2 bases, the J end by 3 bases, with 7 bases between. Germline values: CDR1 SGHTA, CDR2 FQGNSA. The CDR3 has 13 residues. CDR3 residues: CASSLPHKETQYF. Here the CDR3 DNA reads TGTGCCAGCAGCTTACCTCACAAAGAGACCCAGTACTTC.

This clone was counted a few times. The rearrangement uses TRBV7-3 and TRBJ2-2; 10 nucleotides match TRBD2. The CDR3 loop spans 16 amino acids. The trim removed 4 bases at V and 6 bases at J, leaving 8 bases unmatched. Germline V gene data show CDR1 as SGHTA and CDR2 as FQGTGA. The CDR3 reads CASSYRIAGGPGELFF. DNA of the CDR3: TGTGCCAGCAGCTACAGAATAGCGGGGGGTCCCGGGGAGCTGTTTTTT. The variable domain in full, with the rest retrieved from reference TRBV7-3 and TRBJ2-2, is GAGVSQTPSNKVTEKGKYVELRCDPISGHTALYWYRQSLGQGPEFLIYFQGTGAADDSGLPNDRFFAVRPEGSVSTLKIQRTERGDSAVYLCASSYRIAGGPGELFFGEGSRLTVL.

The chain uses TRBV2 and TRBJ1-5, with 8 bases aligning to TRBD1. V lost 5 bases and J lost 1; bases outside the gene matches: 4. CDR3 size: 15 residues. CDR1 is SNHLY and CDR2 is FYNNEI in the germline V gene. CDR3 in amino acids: CASSLGQGSNQPQHF. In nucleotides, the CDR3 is TGTGCCAGCAGTCTCGGACAGGGAAGCAATCAGCCCCAGCATTTT. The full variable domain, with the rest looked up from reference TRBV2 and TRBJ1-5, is EPEVTQTPSHQVTQMGQEVILRCVPISNHLYFYWYRQILGQKVEFLVSFYNNEISEKSEIFDDQFSVERPDGSNFTLKIRSTKLEDSAMYFCASSLGQGSNQPQHFGDGTRLSIL.

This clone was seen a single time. CDR3 sequence (DNA): TGTGCCAGCAGTTACGGGACTGGGTCGGGTGATCGATACGAGCAGTACTTC. It is translated as CASSYGTGSGDRYEQYF. The V and J genes are TRBV6-2 or TRBV6-3 and TRBJ2-7, with D possibly matching TRBD2 (6 bases). Trimming left V 2 bases short and J 4 bases short, with 21 bases between. Germline V gives CDR1 MNHEY, CDR2 SVGEGT. This CDR3 is built from 17 residues.

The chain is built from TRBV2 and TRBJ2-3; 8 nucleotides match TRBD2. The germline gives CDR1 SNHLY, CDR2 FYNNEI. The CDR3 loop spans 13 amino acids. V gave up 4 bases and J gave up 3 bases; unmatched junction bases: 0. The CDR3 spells CASSASGTDTQYF. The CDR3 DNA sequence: TGTGCCAGCAGTGCTAGCGGGACAGATACGCAGTATTTT.

Here the CDR3 DNA reads TGTGCCAGCAGTTTAGGGCATAACAATGAGCAGTTCTTC. It yields the protein CASSLGHNNEQFF. The rearrangement links TRBV12-3 or TRBV12-4 to TRBJ2-1; D is ambiguous. This CDR3 contains 13 residues. The V and J ends lost 1 base and 5 bases respectively, with 6 bases between them.

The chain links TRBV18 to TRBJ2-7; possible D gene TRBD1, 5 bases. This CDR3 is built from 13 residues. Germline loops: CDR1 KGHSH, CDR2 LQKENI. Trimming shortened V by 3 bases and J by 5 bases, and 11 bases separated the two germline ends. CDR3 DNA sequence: TGTGCCAGCTCACCGCAGGGTATCCACGAGCAGTACTTC. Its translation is CASSPQGIHEQYF.

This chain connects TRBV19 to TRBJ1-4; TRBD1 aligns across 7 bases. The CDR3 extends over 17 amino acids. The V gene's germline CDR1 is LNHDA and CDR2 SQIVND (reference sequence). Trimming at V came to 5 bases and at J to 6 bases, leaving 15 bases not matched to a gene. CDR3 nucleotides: TGTGCCAGTAGTCCATCTTTAAGACAGGGTGGAGATGAAAAACTGTTTTTT. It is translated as CASSPSLRQGGDEKLFF.

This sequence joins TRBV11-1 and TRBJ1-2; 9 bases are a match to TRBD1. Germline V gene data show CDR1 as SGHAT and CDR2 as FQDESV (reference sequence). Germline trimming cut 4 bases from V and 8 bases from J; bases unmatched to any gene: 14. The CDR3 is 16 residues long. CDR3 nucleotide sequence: TGTGCCAGCAGCTCGCCACCGGGACAGGGTCTACGGGGCTACACCTTC. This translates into CASSSPPGQGLRGYTF. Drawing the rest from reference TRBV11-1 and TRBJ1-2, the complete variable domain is EAEVAQSPRYKITEKSQAVAFWCDPISGHATLYWYRQILGQGPELLVQFQDESVVDDSQLPKDRFSAERLKGVDSTLKIQPAELGDSAMYLCASSSPPGQGLRGYTFGSGTRLTVV.

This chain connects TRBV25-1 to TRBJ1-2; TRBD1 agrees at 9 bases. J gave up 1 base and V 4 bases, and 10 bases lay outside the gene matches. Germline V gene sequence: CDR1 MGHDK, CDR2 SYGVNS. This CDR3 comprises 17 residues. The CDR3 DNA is TGTGCCAGCAGTGCAGTAGCCGGGACAGGGAATAACTATGGCTACACCTTC. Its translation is CASSAVAGTGNNYGYTF.

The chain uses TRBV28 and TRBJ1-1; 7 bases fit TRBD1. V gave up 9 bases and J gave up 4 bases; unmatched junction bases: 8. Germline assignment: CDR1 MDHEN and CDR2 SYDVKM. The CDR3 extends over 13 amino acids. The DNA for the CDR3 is TGTGCCAGTGCACAGGGGCCCCTCACTGAAGCTTTCTTT. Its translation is CASAQGPLTEAFF.

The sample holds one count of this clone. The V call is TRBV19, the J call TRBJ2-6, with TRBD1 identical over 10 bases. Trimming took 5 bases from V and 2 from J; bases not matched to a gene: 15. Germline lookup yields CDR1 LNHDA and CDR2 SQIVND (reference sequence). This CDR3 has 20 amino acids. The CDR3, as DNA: TGTGCCAGTAGTCCCTCTGAGAGGACAGGGGGGCCCCCTGGGGCCAACGTCCTGACTTTC. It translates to CASSPSERTGGPPGANVLTF.